This TCR beta chain was recorded in a study of blood T cell repertoires in COVID-19. Looking at the study overall: The origin of the acute and convalescent COVID-19 samples was the United States, Italy and Spain. PBMCs, B-cell-depleted T cells, or T cells were the source of the cDNA or gDNA that made up the material.

Which cohort a participant joined came from the clinical history participants gave. The CDR3 extends over 16 amino acids. J gave up 3 bases and V 2 bases, and 4 bases lay outside the gene matches. Germline CDR1 is SNHLY and CDR2 is FYNNEI. The data were produced by immunoSEQ multiplex PCR, yet TCRdb's version contains in-frame clones alone and is incomplete. Altogether 60,000 to 70,000 clones are present, more than 70% being singletons, with the ten largest covering 9.5% to 13%. This chain links TRBV2 with TRBJ2-2, with 9 bases fitting TRBD1. The TCR was taken from a woman in her forties who had recovered from COVID-19. Material for sequencing was PBMCs or T cells enriched from blood (not recorded which). CDR3 nucleotide sequence: TGTGCCAGCAGTGAATCACAGGGGGCTTACACCGGGGAGCTGTTTTTT. Translation: CASSESQGAYTGELFF.